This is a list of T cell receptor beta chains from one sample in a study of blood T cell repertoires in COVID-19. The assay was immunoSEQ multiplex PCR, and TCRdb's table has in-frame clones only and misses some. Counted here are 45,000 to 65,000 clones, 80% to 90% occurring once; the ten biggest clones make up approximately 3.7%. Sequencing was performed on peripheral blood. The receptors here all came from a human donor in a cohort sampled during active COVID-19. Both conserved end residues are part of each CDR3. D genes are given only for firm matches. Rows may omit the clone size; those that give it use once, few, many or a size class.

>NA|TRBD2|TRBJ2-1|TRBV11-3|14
TGTGCCAGCAGCTTCTTAGCGGGAGGGGGGGAGCAGTTCTTC
CASSFLAGGGEQFF
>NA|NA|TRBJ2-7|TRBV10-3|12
TGTGCCATCAGTGAACAGGTCTACGAGCAGTACTTC
CAISEQVYEQYF
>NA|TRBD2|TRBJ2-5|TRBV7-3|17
TGTGCCAGCAGCCTCACCGGGACTAGCGGGAGTACGAAGACCCAGTACTTC
CASSLTGTSGSTKTQYF
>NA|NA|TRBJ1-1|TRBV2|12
TGTGCCAGCAGTGAGAGGACACGTGGGGCTTTCTTT
CASSERTRGAFF
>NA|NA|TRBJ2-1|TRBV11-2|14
TGTGCCAGCAGCCCCGGGCACAGGGCTAATGAGCAGTTCTTC
CASSPGHRANEQFF
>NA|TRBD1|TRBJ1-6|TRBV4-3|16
TGCGCCAGCAGCCAAGGCCAAGGGACAGGGTTTTCACCCCTCCACTTT
CASSQGQGTGFSPLHF
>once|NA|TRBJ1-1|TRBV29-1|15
TGCAGCGTTGATCCCCAAGGGGGGGGGCTGGATGGGGCTTTCTTT
CSVDPQGGGLDGAFF
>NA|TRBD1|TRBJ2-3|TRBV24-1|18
TGTGCCACCAGTGATGGGACAGGGGGCGCCCCCAGCACAGATACGCAGTATTTT
CATSDGTGGAPSTDTQYF
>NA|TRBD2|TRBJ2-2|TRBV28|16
TGTGCCAGCAGTCCAAGTAGCGGGAGGGGTCTCGGGGAGCTGTTTTTT
CASSPSSGRGLGELFF
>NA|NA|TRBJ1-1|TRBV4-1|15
TGCGCCAGCAGAATGGTGGCGAGAGGGAACACTGAAGCTTTCTTT
CASRMVARGNTEAFF
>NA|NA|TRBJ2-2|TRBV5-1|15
TGCGCCAGCAGCTTGAGACTAGGGGACACCGGGGAGCTGTTTTTT
CASSLRLGDTGELFF
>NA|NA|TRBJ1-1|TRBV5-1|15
TGCGCCAGCAGTTCCGGCCGTCGGGTGGACACTGAAGCTTTCTTT
CASSSGRRVDTEAFF
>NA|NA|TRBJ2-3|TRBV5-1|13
TGCGCCAGCAGGCGCGGAGCAACAGATACGCAGTATTTT
CASRRGATDTQYF
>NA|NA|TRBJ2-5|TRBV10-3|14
TGTGCCATCAGTGAGGGACTTACGGAAGAGACCCAGTACTTC
CAISEGLTEETQYF
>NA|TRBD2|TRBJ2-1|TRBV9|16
TGTGCCAGCAGGAGGTGGAGCGGGGGAGCCTACAATGAGCAGTTCTTC
CASRRWSGGAYNEQFF
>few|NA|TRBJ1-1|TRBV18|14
TGTGCCAGCTCACCACTGGGGGGGCGGACTGAAGCTTTCTTT
CASSPLGGRTEAFF
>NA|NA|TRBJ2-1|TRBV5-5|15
TGTGCCAGCAGCTTGGCGCCGGGGGGCAACAATGAGCAGTTCTTC
CASSLAPGGNNEQFF
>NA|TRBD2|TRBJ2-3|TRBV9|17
TGTGCCAGCAGCGTAGAGCCTAGCGGGAGGAACACAGATACGCAGTATTTT
CASSVEPSGRNTDTQYF
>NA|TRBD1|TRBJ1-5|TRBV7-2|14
TGTGCCAGCAGCCCAGGGGGCGATCATCAGCCCCAGCATTTT
CASSPGGDHQPQHF
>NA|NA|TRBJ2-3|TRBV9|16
TGTGCCAGCAGCGTAGGAACAGGTTCTAGCACAGATACGCAGTATTTT
CASSVGTGSSTDTQYF
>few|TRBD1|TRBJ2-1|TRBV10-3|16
TGTGCCATCAGTGACGAAATTGACAGGGGGACGGGTGAGCAGTTCTTC
CAISDEIDRGTGEQFF
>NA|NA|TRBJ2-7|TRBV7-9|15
TGTGCCAGCAGCTTAGTAGGCAGCGTCAACTACGAGCAGTACTTC
CASSLVGSVNYEQYF
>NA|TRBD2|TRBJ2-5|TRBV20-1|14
TGCAGTGCTAGTAGAGCGGGGTATACAGAGACCCAGTACTTC
CSASRAGYTETQYF
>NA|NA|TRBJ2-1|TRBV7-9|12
TGTGCCAGCAGCTCGTCTTTCGGTGAGCAGTTCTTC
CASSSSFGEQFF
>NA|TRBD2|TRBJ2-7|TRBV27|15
TGTGCCAGCAGTTTAATTGGGATGGGACTATACGAGCAGTACTTC
CASSLIGMGLYEQYF
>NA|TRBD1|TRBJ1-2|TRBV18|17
TGTGCCAGCTCACCCCGGGACAGGGAGTCATCTAACTATGGCTACACCTTC
CASSPRDRESSNYGYTF
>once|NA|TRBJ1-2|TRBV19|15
TGTGCCAGTAATCCAGACGGGATGAGGCACTATGGCTACACCTTC
CASNPDGMRHYGYTF
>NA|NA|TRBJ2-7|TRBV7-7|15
TGTGCCAGCAGCTTATCCGACGGGAGCCCTTACGAGCAGTACTTC
CASSLSDGSPYEQYF